Sequencing of this T cell receptor (beta chain) was carried out in a study of shared clonotypes between healthy human individuals. Each PCR replicate from the sorted subsets contained 200 to 250 ng DNA, which is 30,000 or so T cell genomes. Methods used by the authors: Filtering was not the same, since immunoSEQ gave junction-only sequences without quality scores. Generated by immunoSEQ multiplex PCR, the TCRdb table keeps only in-frame clones and is missing some. V and J calls and clone size are given by that table; D and trimming were obtained from the DNA. The table lists approximately 2,000,000 clones, around 93% of them singletons. About this clone itself: Its matching antigen is unknown.

The CDR3 spans 11 residues. Germline CDR1 is LNHDA and CDR2 is SQIVND (reference sequence). Trimming took off 5 bases at V and 3 bases at J, with 2 bases between the two ends. Terminally differentiated effector memory CD45RA+ cells were left out of the naive CD8 fraction, which was CD45RO-negative and positively selected for CCR7. Study-level findings and limits: It was only blood that was sampled, and tissue repertoires likely differ.

This receptor was identified in a young man in good health. Some clones in this sample may be carry-over from other donors' samples. The chain combines TRBV19 with TRBJ2-1; D is unclear. Sequenced: naive CD8+ T cells from PBMCs. DNA of the CDR3: TGTGCCAGTAGTGACTACAATGAGCAGTTCTTC. It translates to CASSDYNEQFF.